This T cell receptor beta chain was captured by sequencing in a study of cytomegalovirus exposure and HLA in healthy donors. Findings and caveats of the study: Investigators reported about 160 TCR beta chains as tied to cytomegalovirus. Most TCRs appeared rarely, but some public TCRs recurred in many donors.

This clone showed up just a few times. Its specificity is unknown. TCRdb's copy holds only in-frame clones and misses some; the assay was immunoSEQ multiplex PCR. This table holds about 240,000 clones, 75% to 90% found once. CDR3 length: 14 amino acids. The J segment lost 4 bases and the V segment lost 4 bases, leaving 5 bases of the junction unmatched. The germline gives CDR1 SGHVS, CDR2 FNYEAQ. The sample was PBMCs. This receptor was obtained from a woman under 40 in good health and CMV-seropositive. This rearrangement joins TRBV7-6 to TRBJ2-3; 7 positions agree with TRBD1. The DNA for the CDR3 is TGTGCCAGCAGCTATAGACAGGGATCAGATACGCAGTATTTT. Translated: CASSYRQGSDTQYF.